Shown below are 27 T cell receptor beta chains from a single sample sequenced in a study of T cell responses to AZD1222 COVID-19 vaccine. Measured with immunoSEQ multiplex PCR; TCRdb has only the in-frame clones, and not every one. The profile shows some 250,000 clones, 90% to 95% of them singletons. The sequences come from peripheral blood, collected 28 days after the second AZD1222 dose. The receptors were gathered from an adult who received the AZD1222 COVID-19 vaccine.

The chain is built from TRBV28 and TRBJ2-7; the match to TRBD1 covers 9 bases. The CDR3 contains 16 residues. V shed 6 bases and J 4 bases; nucleotides not matched to a gene: 13. CDR1 MDHEN and CDR2 SYDVKM come from the germline V gene. The DNA for the CDR3 is TGTGCCAGCAGCCTGCCTCCGGGACAGGGAGGATACGAGCAGTACTTC. It translates to CASSLPPGQGGYEQYF.

The chain links TRBV5-1 to TRBJ1-4, with D tentatively TRBD1 (5 bases). CDR3 size: 15 residues. The ends were cut back, 7 bases at V and 0 bases at J, with 13 bases in the middle. The V gene's germline CDR1 is SGHRS and CDR2 YFSETQ. As DNA, the CDR3 is TGCGCCAGCTGCAGGGACCCTACAACTAATGAAAAACTGTTTTTT. This gives the protein CASCRDPTTNEKLFF.

This clone was seen only once. This chain joins TRBV19 and TRBJ1-3; tentative D call: TRBD1 (5 bases). CDR3 length: 17 amino acids. The V gene lost 6 bases and the J gene lost 0 bases, with 18 bases spanning the gap. Germline V CDR1 and CDR2: LNHDA, SQIVND (reference sequence). The CDR3 sequence: CASRLISGPSSGNTIYF. CDR3 bases: TGTGCCAGTAGGCTCATCTCGGGGCCTAGCTCTGGAAACACCATATATTTT.

V gene TRBV2 combines with J gene TRBJ1-5; maybe TRBD1 (5 bases). CDR3 length: 13 amino acids. V was pared by 6 bases and J by 5 bases, with 11 bases between. Germline V lookup: CDR1 SNHLY, CDR2 FYNNEI. CDR3 residues: CASRVGPYQPQHF. CDR3 DNA: TGTGCCAGCAGGGTGGGGCCGTATCAGCCCCAGCATTTT. The variable domain in full, completed from reference TRBV2 and TRBJ1-5, reads EPEVTQTPSHQVTQMGQEVILRCVPISNHLYFYWYRQILGQKVEFLVSFYNNEISEKSEIFDDQFSVERPDGSNFTLKIRSTKLEDSAMYFCASRVGPYQPQHFGDGTRLSIL.

V usage is TRBV15 and J usage is TRBJ1-4, with D maybe TRBD1 (5 bases). This CDR3 contains 15 residues. Germline V CDR1 and CDR2: LNHNV, YYDKDF (reference sequence). V gave up 1 base and J gave up 8 bases, with 14 bases separating them. Here the CDR3 reads CATSRVPGRGEKLFF. Here the CDR3 DNA reads TGTGCCACCAGCAGAGTCCCGGGGAGGGGAGAAAAACTGTTTTTT.

The J gene is TRBJ1-5, the V gene TRBV18; D gene uncertain. There are 15 residues in the CDR3. Germline CDR1 KGHSH, CDR2 LQKENI. V was shortened by 6 bases and J by 0 bases, with 12 bases between the two germline ends. This CDR3 is CASSPAGASNQPQHF. The DNA of the CDR3 is TGTGCCAGCTCTCCCGCAGGAGCTAGCAATCAGCCCCAGCATTTT. The variable domain in full, completed from reference TRBV18 and TRBJ1-5, reads NAGVMQNPRHLVRRRGQEARLRCSPMKGHSHVYWYRQLPEEGLKFMVYLQKENIIDESGMPKERFSAEFPKEGPSILRIQQVVRGDSAAYFCASSPAGASNQPQHFGDGTRLSIL.

The rearrangement joins TRBV7-9 to TRBJ2-6; D is perhaps TRBD1 or TRBD2 (5 bases each). V was clipped by 3 bases and J by 0 bases, with 12 bases between them. The CDR3 has 17 amino acids. Germline CDR1 and CDR2: SEHNR and FQNEAQ (reference sequence). CDR3 sequence reads: CASSFLTGPSGANVLTF. The DNA for the CDR3 is TGTGCCAGCAGCTTTCTCACGGGACCCTCTGGGGCCAACGTCCTGACTTTC.

This chain connects TRBV5-1 to TRBJ1-3, with a possible D match to TRBD1 (5 bases). CDR1 and CDR2 (germline): SGHRS, YFSETQ. V was cut by 4 bases and J by 4 bases, with 21 bases left in between. The CDR3 runs to 17 residues. The CDR3 DNA is TGCGCCAGCAGCCAGAATGGAGGGGCCACGAGAGGAAACACCATATATTTT. Amino acid sequence: CASSQNGGATRGNTIYF.

CDR3 loop: CASAIEALAAKNIQYF. CDR3 coding DNA: TGTGCCAGCGCTATCGAGGCCCTAGCGGCCAAAAACATTCAGTACTTC. The chain is built from TRBV2 and TRBJ2-4; possible D gene TRBD2, 6 bases. V was cut by 8 bases and J by 1 base, with 18 bases left in between. Per germline, CDR1 SNHLY and CDR2 FYNNEI. The CDR3 spans 16 residues.

The chain combines TRBV7-6 with TRBJ1-3; D unresolved. The V gene lost 1 base and the J gene lost 4 bases, with 2 bases spanning the gap. The CDR3 totals 12 residues. Germline V gene lookup returns CDR1 SGHVS and CDR2 FNYEAQ. CDR3 nucleotides: TGTGCCAGCAGCTTAGAAGGAAACACCATATATTTT. Protein sequence: CASSLEGNTIYF.

The chain is built from TRBV7-3 and TRBJ1-1, with 7 nucleotides matching TRBD1. The V gene's germline CDR1 is SGHTA and CDR2 FQGTGA. The CDR3 totals 14 residues. J gave up 0 bases and V 5 bases, and 3 bases lay outside the gene matches. CDR3 in amino acids: CASSRQGVNTEAFF. Here the CDR3 DNA reads TGTGCCAGCAGCCGACAGGGCGTGAACACTGAAGCTTTCTTT.

This clone was picked up one time. The chain is built from TRBV19 and TRBJ1-1; TRBD1 is a possible D gene (5 bases). The CDR3 covers 11 residues. Trimming shortened V by 5 bases and J by 11 bases, and 12 bases separated the two germline ends. Germline CDR1 LNHDA, CDR2 SQIVND (reference sequence). The CDR3: CASSAAGRAFF. For the CDR3, the DNA is TGTGCCAGTAGTGCGGCAGGGCGGGCTTTCTTT.

The sample holds a few counts of this clone. The chain couples TRBV28 to TRBJ2-7, with D unclear. Germline V gives CDR1 MDHEN, CDR2 SYDVKM. Trimming removed 11 bases at V and 7 bases at J, with 24 bases between. There are 14 residues in the CDR3. The CDR3 nucleotides are TGTGCCTCCCGGCCGGGCTTAGCTACGTTGGAGCAGTACTTC. This translates into CASRPGLATLEQYF.

The gene calls are TRBV15 and TRBJ2-7; a possible D gene is TRBD2 (5 bases). The V gene lost 8 bases and the J gene lost 1 base, with 12 bases spanning the gap. The CDR3 spans 13 residues. Germline V gives CDR1 LNHNV, CDR2 YYDKDF (reference sequence). The CDR3 reads CATGAARSYEQYF. For the CDR3, the DNA is TGTGCCACCGGAGCGGCGCGATCCTACGAGCAGTACTTC.

The chain employs TRBV5-6 and TRBJ1-1; D is possibly TRBD1 (5 bases). CDR3 length equals 16 residues. The germline V gene has CDR1 SGHDT and CDR2 YYEEEE. Trimming pared 3 bases from V and 4 bases from J, leaving 19 bases between. The CDR3 region is CASSYPPGSGGTEAFF. The CDR3 nucleotides read TGTGCCAGCAGCTACCCTCCGGGATCCGGGGGCACTGAAGCTTTCTTT.

The chain uses TRBV19 and TRBJ2-2; TRBD2 matches 15 bases. The J segment lost 7 bases and the V segment lost 3 bases, leaving 3 bases of the junction unmatched. This CDR3 has 16 residues. CDR1 is LNHDA and CDR2 is SQIVND in the germline V gene (reference sequence). The CDR3: CASSIGTSGRIGELFF. The CDR3 DNA follows: TGTGCCAGTAGTATTGGGACTAGCGGGAGGATCGGGGAGCTGTTTTTT.

The chain employs TRBV4-1 and TRBJ2-7; D is uncertain. The CDR3 loop spans 15 amino acids. The germline V gene encodes CDR1 MGHRA and CDR2 YSYEKL. With 1 base removed from V and 4 bases from J, the gap between germline ends came to 14 bases. The CDR3: CASSQAAIYRYEQYF. CDR3 DNA: TGCGCCAGCAGCCAAGCCGCGATATACAGATACGAGCAGTACTTC.

V gene TRBV6-5 combines with J gene TRBJ2-1; 11 bases fit TRBD2. The CDR3 is 15 amino acids. From germline, CDR1 is MNHEY and CDR2 SVGAGI. V lost 5 bases to trimming and J lost 5 bases; unmatched junction nucleotides: 5. CDR3 coding DNA: TGTGCCAGCAGTCTTAGCGGGAGGGCAAACAATGAGCAGTTCTTC. Encoded protein: CASSLSGRANNEQFF.

The rearrangement joins TRBV7-9 to TRBJ2-4, with 9 bases matching TRBD2. CDR3 length: 18 residues. The germline gives CDR1 SEHNR, CDR2 FQNEAQ (reference sequence). V was pared by 5 bases and J by 12 bases, with 23 bases of the junction left unmatched. CDR3 amino acids: CASSPPGRGGSDTIHQYF. In DNA form, the CDR3 reads TGTGCCAGCAGCCCCCCAGGGCGGGGGGGCTCCGACACGATTCATCAGTACTTC. The full variable domain, completed using reference TRBV7-9 and TRBJ2-4, is DTGVSQNPRHKITKRGQNVTFRCDPISEHNRLYWYRQTLGQGPEFLTYFQNEAQLEKSRLLSDRFSAERPKGSFSTLEIQRTEQGDSAMYLCASSPPGRGGSDTIHQYFGAGTRLSVL.

The chain couples TRBV4-2 to TRBJ2-1, with TRBD1 matching over 8 bases. Germline V CDR1 and CDR2: LGHNA, YNFKEQ. V was clipped by 5 bases and J by 6 bases; unmatched bases: 12. CDR3 size: 16 residues. This chain's CDR3 is CASSTLTGDRLNEQFF. In DNA form, the CDR3 reads TGTGCCAGCAGCACCCTGACAGGGGATCGGCTCAATGAGCAGTTCTTC.

This chain joins TRBV20-1 and TRBJ2-7; 7 nucleotides match TRBD1. The CDR3 length is 14 residues. CDR1 is DFQATT, CDR2 SNEGSKA, per germline (reference sequence). Trimming cost V 3 bases and J 1 base; bases outside gene matches: 6. The CDR3, as DNA: TGCAGTGCTAGTCCGGGACAGATTTCCTACGAGCAGTACTTC. This codes for CSASPGQISYEQYF.

This chain joins TRBV5-8 and TRBJ1-6, with D uncertain. CDR3 length equals 13 residues. CDR1 and CDR2 from the germline V gene are SGHTS and YDEGEE. Trimming left V 0 bases short and J 6 bases short, with 4 bases between. This CDR3 reads CASSLGGNSPLHF. As DNA, the CDR3 is TGTGCCAGCAGCTTGGGGGGTAATTCACCCCTCCACTTT.

The rearrangement links TRBV15 to TRBJ1-2; 8 nucleotides match TRBD1. Unmatched junction bases numbered 4, after V lost 1 base and J lost 0 bases. The CDR3 contains 16 residues. Germline-derived CDR1 and CDR2 are LNHNV and YYDKDF (reference sequence). The CDR3 bases are TGTGCCACCAGCAGAGTGGGACAGGTAGCTAACTATGGCTACACCTTC. This gives the protein CATSRVGQVANYGYTF.

This chain links TRBV19 with TRBJ2-4; D may be TRBD2 (5 bases). The CDR3 consists of 14 residues. CDR1 and CDR2 from the germline V gene are LNHDA and SQIVND (reference sequence). Trimming removed 5 bases from V and 8 bases from J, with 16 bases in between. The CDR3 DNA is TGTGCCAGTAGTCCCAGGAGGATTGGGGACATTCAGTACTTC. Amino acid sequence: CASSPRRIGDIQYF. The entire variable domain, with the rest obtained from reference TRBV19 and TRBJ2-4, is as follows: DGGITQSPKYLFRKEGQNVTLSCEQNLNHDAMYWYRQDPGQGLRLIYYSQIVNDFQKGDIAEGYSVSREKKESFPLTVTSAQKNPTAFYLCASSPRRIGDIQYFGAGTRLSVL.

The V and J genes are TRBV7-2 and TRBJ2-1; a possible D gene is TRBD2 (6 bases). The CDR3 totals 13 residues. The germline V and J ends were trimmed by 2 bases and 9 bases, with 11 bases remaining between them. Germline V lookup: CDR1 SGHTA, CDR2 FQGNSA. CDR3 protein: CASSLRRGTEQFF. CDR3 DNA: TGTGCCAGCAGCTTAAGGAGGGGAACTGAGCAGTTCTTC.

This clone was seen once. The gene calls are TRBV6-2 or TRBV6-3 and TRBJ1-5; weak D call: TRBD1 (5 bases). Between the trimmed V and J ends, which lost 4 bases and 0 bases, there was a span of 19 bases. CDR3 length equals 18 residues. Germline assignment: CDR1 MNHEY and CDR2 SVGEGT. The CDR3, as DNA: TGTGCCAGCAGTTGGACCTCGGGGGTTACACTTAGCAATCAGCCCCAGCATTTT. It encodes CASSWTSGVTLSNQPQHF.

A few counts support this clone. The V gene is TRBV5-1, the J gene TRBJ1-6; a possible D gene is TRBD1 (6 bases). Between the trimmed V and J ends, which lost 0 bases and 6 bases, there was a span of 13 bases. This CDR3 has 16 amino acids. Germline V gives CDR1 SGHRS, CDR2 YFSETQ. The CDR3 spells CASSLAPTGANSPLHF. CDR3 in DNA: TGCGCCAGCAGCTTGGCGCCGACAGGAGCTAATTCACCCCTCCACTTT.